Listed below are T cell receptor beta chains from one sample, sequenced in a study of identical twins. From the 5' RACE reads, TCRdb called clonotypes with MiXCR, one entry per CDR3 protein. The repertoire consists of hundreds of thousands of distinct CDR3 sequences, with roughly 6% occurring once and the leading ten covering about 1.8%. The sequencing sample was made of naive T cells sorted from blood. Receptors were obtained from a man between 18 and 35 years old in good health. The CDR3 runs from the conserved cysteine through the conserved F or W. The D gene is left open where the match is weak. Rows may omit the clone size; those that give it use once, few, many or a size class.

V	J	D	size	CDR3	DNA
TRBV5-6	TRBJ1-6	-	-	CASSLGQANSPLHF	TGTGCCAGCAGCTTGGGGCAGGCTAATTCACCCCTCCACTTT
TRBV6-5	TRBJ2-1	-	many	CASRPEGNEQFF	TGTGCCAGCCGACCCGAGGGCAATGAGCAGTTCTTC
TRBV24-1	TRBJ2-1	TRBD1	-	CATSDSEGAYNEQFF	TGTGCCACCAGTGATTCTGAGGGGGCATACAATGAGCAGTTCTTC
TRBV18	TRBJ2-5	TRBD1	few	CASSRQGAQETQYF	TGTGCCAGCTCACGACAGGGGGCCCAAGAGACCCAGTACTTC
TRBV29-1	TRBJ1-1	-	few	CSVAPGWGLNTEAFF	TGCAGCGTTGCTCCTGGGTGGGGATTGAACACTGAAGCTTTCTTT
TRBV11-1	TRBJ2-7	-	many	CASSSIPTPRQFSMYYEQYF	TGTGCCAGCAGCTCGATTCCAACTCCGCGACAGTTCTCGATGTACTACGAGCAGTACTTC
TRBV6-1	TRBJ2-7	-	many	CASRPPGLGDEQYF	TGTGCCAGCAGGCCCCCGGGACTTGGGGACGAGCAGTACTTC
TRBV29-1	TRBJ2-7	TRBD1	few	CSVRTIGQGVSYEQYF	TGCAGCGTTCGAACAATAGGACAGGGGGTCTCCTACGAGCAGTACTTC
TRBV28	TRBJ1-4	TRBD1	few	CASSWDSITTNEKLFF	TGTGCCAGCAGTTGGGACAGTATCACAACTAATGAAAAACTGTTTTTT
TRBV6-5	TRBJ2-5	TRBD2	few	CASSLGPPGLAGGETQYF	TGTGCCAGCAGTTTAGGGCCCCCAGGACTAGCGGGAGGGGAGACCCAGTACTTC
TRBV30	TRBJ1-1	-	many	CAWSEVPRAFF	TGTGCCTGGAGTGAGGTCCCGAGGGCTTTCTTT
TRBV7-8	TRBJ2-3	-	-	CASSSSAAGGTQYF	TGTGCCAGCAGCTCCAGCGCCGCCGGGGGTACGCAGTATTTT
TRBV20-1	TRBJ2-3	-	many	CSASSGTPGTDTQYF	TGCAGTGCTAGTAGTGGTACCCCAGGCACAGATACGCAGTATTTT
TRBV27	TRBJ2-3	TRBD2	few	CASTFLAGPSTDTQYF	TGTGCCAGCACATTCTTAGCGGGACCTAGCACAGATACGCAGTATTTT
TRBV12-5	TRBJ2-3	-	many	CASGVVPDTDTQYF	TGTGCTAGTGGTGTAGTGCCGGACACAGATACGCAGTATTTT
TRBV4-1	TRBJ2-2	-	many	CASSQAGTSTGELFF	TGCGCCAGCAGCCAAGCGGGTACCTCCACCGGGGAGCTGTTTTTT
TRBV6-1	TRBJ1-2	TRBD1	-	CASRENGQGSDGYTF	TGTGCCAGCAGGGAAAATGGACAGGGTTCGGATGGCTACACCTTC
TRBV5-1	TRBJ2-5	TRBD2	many	CASSWRLAGETQYF	TGCGCCAGCAGCTGGAGACTAGCGGGGGAGACCCAGTACTTC
TRBV10-3	TRBJ1-6	-	many	CAISETVLRYNSPLHF	TGTGCCATCAGTGAGACCGTACTGAGATATAATTCACCCCTCCACTTT
TRBV5-8	TRBJ2-2	TRBD2	-	CASSLRLIGFLRLADYTGELFF	TGTGCCAGCAGCTTGCGCCTTATTGGGTTTCTGAGACTAGCGGACTACACCGGGGAGCTGTTTTTT
TRBV29-1	TRBJ2-2	-	many	CSVEEVGMGTGELFF	TGCAGCGTTGAAGAAGTAGGAATGGGCACCGGGGAGCTGTTTTTT
TRBV4-1	TRBJ2-3	-	many	CASSQPGLSKGTDTQYF	TGCGCCAGCAGCCAGCCGGGACTTTCTAAAGGCACAGATACGCAGTATTTT
TRBV12-3/TRBV12-4	TRBJ1-6	-	-	CASSLYRRDNSPLHF	TGTGCCAGCAGTCTTTACAGGCGCGATAATTCACCCCTCCACTTT
TRBV11-1	TRBJ2-3	TRBD2	few	CASSLFPQLQAGVADTQYF	TGTGCCAGCAGCTTATTCCCTCAACTGCAAGCGGGGGTGGCAGATACGCAGTATTTT
TRBV4-1	TRBJ2-2	TRBD1	many	CASSQASGGETGELFF	TGCGCCAGCAGCCAAGCCTCAGGGGGAGAGACCGGGGAGCTGTTTTTT
TRBV6-2/TRBV6-3	TRBJ1-1	TRBD1	few	CAGKGAGTEAFF	TGTGCCGGTAAGGGGGCCGGTACTGAAGCTTTCTTT
TRBV7-9	TRBJ1-5	TRBD1	many	CASSRTGSNQPQHF	TGTGCCAGCAGCAGGACAGGGAGCAATCAGCCCCAGCATTTT
TRBV7-9	TRBJ2-5	-	-	CASGAATKETQYF	TGTGCCAGCGGGGCAGCGACCAAGGAGACCCAGTACTTC
TRBV7-6	TRBJ2-3	TRBD2	few	CASSLSAGGVYTDTQYF	TGTGCCAGCAGCTTATCAGCGGGAGGGGTTTACACAGATACGCAGTATTTT
TRBV6-2/TRBV6-3	TRBJ2-3	-	-	CASSYSEDTFSTDTQYF	TGTGCCAGCAGTTACTCGGAGGACACCTTTAGCACAGATACGCAGTATTTT
TRBV20-1	TRBJ1-5	TRBD1	many	CSAAKGTGWEDQPQHF	TGCAGTGCTGCCAAAGGGACAGGATGGGAGGATCAGCCCCAGCATTTT
TRBV24-1	TRBJ2-1	TRBD2	few	CATSEAGLAGDEQFF	TGTGCCACCAGTGAAGCGGGACTAGCGGGAGATGAGCAGTTCTTC
TRBV7-2	TRBJ2-1	-	many	CAISLGFYNEQFF	TGTGCCATCTCTCTTGGGTTCTACAATGAGCAGTTCTTC
TRBV25-1	TRBJ1-2	-	many	CASSEVFGATNLDGYTF	TGTGCCAGCAGTGAGGTTTTTGGGGCGACGAACCTGGATGGCTACACCTTC
TRBV5-1	TRBJ2-1	-	few	CASSLARDRPGNEQFF	TGCGCCAGCAGCTTGGCCCGGGACCGTCCTGGCAATGAGCAGTTCTTC
TRBV7-3	TRBJ2-2	-	few	CASSRGGLATELFF	TGTGCCAGCAGCAGGGGGGGGCTAGCCACCGAGCTGTTTTTT